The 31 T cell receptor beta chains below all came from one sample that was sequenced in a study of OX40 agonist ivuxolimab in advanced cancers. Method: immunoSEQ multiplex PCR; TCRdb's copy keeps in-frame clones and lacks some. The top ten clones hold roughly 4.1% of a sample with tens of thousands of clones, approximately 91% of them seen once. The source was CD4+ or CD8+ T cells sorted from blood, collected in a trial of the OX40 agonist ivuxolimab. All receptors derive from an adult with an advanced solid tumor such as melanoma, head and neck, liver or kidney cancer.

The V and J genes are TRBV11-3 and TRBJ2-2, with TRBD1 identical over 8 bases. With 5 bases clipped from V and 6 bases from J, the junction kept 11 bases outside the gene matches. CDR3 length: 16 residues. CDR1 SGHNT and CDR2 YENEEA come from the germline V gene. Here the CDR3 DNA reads TGTGCCAGCAGCCCAGCCCCGACAGGGGCGGCCGGGGAGCTGTTTTTT. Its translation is CASSPAPTGAAGELFF.

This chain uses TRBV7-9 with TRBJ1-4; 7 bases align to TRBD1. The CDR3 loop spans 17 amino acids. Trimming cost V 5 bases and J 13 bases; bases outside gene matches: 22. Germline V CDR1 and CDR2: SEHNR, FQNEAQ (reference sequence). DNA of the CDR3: TGTGCCAGCAGCCACCGGGAAGGGGGCCTGTCTAATGACGCACTGTTTTTT. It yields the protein CASSHREGGLSNDALFF. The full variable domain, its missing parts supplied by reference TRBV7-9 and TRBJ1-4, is DTGVSQNPRHKITKRGQNVTFRCDPISEHNRLYWYRQTLGQGPEFLTYFQNEAQLEKSRLLSDRFSAERPKGSFSTLEIQRTEQGDSAMYLCASSHREGGLSNDALFFGSGTQLSVL.

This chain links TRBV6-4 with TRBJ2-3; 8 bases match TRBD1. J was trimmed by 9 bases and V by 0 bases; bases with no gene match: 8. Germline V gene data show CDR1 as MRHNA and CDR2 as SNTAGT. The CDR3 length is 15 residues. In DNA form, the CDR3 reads TGTGCCAGCAGTGACTCCCGGGACAGGAGAGAAACGCAGTATTTT. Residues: CASSDSRDRRETQYF.

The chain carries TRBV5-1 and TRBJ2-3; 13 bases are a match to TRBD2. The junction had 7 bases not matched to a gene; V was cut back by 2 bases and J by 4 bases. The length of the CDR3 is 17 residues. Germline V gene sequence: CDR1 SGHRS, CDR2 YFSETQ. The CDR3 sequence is CASSFRLAGGRSDTQYF. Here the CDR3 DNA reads TGCGCCAGCAGCTTCAGACTAGCGGGGGGACGTTCAGATACGCAGTATTTT.

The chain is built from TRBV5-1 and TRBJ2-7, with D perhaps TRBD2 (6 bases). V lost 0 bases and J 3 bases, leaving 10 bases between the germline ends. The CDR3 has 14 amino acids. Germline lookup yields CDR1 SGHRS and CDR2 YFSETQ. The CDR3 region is CASSLGLGLYEQYF. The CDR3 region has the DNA TGCGCCAGCAGCTTGGGTCTGGGACTCTACGAGCAGTACTTC.

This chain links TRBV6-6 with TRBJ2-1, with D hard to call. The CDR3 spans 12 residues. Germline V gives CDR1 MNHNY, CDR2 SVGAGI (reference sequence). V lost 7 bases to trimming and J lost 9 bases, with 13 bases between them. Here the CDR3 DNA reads TGTGCCAGCAACATAATAGGACCTGAGCAGTTCTTC. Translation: CASNIIGPEQFF.

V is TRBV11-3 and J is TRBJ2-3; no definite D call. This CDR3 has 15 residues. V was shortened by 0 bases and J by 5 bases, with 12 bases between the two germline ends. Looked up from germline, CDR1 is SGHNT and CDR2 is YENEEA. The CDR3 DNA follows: TGTGCCAGCAGCTTAGATCTTAGGCCCGGAGATACGCAGTATTTT. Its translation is CASSLDLRPGDTQYF.

CDR3: CASSPIKGQGASGNTIYF. Written as DNA, the CDR3 is TGTGCCAGCAGCCCCATAAAAGGACAGGGGGCTTCTGGAAACACCATATATTTT. V usage is TRBV7-6 and J usage is TRBJ1-3; TRBD1 aligns across 11 bases. The V segment lost 5 bases and the J segment 1 base; nucleotides outside the gene matches: 10. Germline V gene sequence: CDR1 SGHVS, CDR2 FNYEAQ. The CDR3 is 18 residues long.

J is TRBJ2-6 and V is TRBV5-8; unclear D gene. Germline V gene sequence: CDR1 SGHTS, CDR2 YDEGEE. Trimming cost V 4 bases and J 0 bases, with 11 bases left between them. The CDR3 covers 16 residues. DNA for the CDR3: TGTGCCAGCAGCCGAAGGGTACTCTCTGGGGCCAACGTCCTGACTTTC. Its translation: CASSRRVLSGANVLTF.

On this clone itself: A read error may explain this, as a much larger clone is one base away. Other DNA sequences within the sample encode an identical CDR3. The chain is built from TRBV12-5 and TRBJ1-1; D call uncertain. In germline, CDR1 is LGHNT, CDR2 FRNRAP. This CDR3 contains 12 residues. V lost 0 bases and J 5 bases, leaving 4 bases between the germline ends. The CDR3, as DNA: TGTGCTAGTGGTTTGGTAGGAACTGAAGCTTTCTTT. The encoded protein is CASGLVGTEAFF.

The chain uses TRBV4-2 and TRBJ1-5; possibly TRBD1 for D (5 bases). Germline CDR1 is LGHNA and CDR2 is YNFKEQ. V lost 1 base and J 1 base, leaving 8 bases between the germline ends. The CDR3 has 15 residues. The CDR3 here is CASSQGDGSNQPQHF. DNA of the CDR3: TGTGCCAGCAGCCAAGGGGACGGCAGCAATCAGCCCCAGCATTTT.

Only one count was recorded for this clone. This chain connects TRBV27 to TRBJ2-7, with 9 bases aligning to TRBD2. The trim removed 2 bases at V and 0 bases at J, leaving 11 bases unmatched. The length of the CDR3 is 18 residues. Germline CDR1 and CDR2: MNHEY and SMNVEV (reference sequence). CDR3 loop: CASSLKGWLAGNSYEQYF. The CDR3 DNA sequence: TGTGCCAGCAGTTTAAAAGGTTGGCTAGCGGGAAACTCCTACGAGCAGTACTTC.

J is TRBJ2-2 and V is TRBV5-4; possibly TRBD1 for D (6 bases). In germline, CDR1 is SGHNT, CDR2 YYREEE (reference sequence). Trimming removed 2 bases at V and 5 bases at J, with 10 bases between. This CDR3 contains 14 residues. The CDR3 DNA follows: TGTGCCAGCAGCTTTGTCGGACAGACCGGGGAGCTGTTTTTT. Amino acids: CASSFVGQTGELFF.

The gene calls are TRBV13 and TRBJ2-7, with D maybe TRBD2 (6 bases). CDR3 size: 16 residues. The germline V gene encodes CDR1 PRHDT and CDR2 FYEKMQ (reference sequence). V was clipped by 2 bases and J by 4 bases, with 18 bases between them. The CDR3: CASSLTPGGMGYEQYF. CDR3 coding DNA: TGTGCCAGCAGCTTAACGCCAGGCGGGATGGGATACGAGCAGTACTTC.

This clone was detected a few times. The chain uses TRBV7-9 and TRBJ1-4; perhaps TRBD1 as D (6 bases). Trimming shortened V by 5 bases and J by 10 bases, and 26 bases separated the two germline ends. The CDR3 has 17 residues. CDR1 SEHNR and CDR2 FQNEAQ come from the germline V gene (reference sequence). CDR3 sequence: CASSGLLRDINGGKLFF. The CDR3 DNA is TGTGCCAGCAGCGGACTACTCCGGGACATAAATGGGGGAAAACTGTTTTTT.

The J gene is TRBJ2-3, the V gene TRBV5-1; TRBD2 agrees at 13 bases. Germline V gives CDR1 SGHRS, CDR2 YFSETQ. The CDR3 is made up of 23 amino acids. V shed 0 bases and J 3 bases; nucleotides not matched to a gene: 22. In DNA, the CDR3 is TGCGCCAGCAGCTTGGACGGCAGGGGGCACTCTACTAGCGGGAGGGCCCCAACAGATACGCAGTATTTT. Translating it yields CASSLDGRGHSTSGRAPTDTQYF. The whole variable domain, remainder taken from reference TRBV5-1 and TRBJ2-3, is KAGVTQTPRYLIKTRGQQVTLSCSPISGHRSVSWYQQTPGQGLQFLFEYFSETQRNKGNFPGRFSGRQFSNSRSEMNVSTLELGDSALYLCASSLDGRGHSTSGRAPTDTQYFGPGTRLTVL.

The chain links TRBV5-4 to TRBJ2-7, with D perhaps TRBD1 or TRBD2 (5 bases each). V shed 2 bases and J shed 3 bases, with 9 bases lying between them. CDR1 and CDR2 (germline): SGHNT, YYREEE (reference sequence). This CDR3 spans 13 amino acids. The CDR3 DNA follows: TGTGCCAGCAGCTTTGGGGGAATCTACGAGCAGTACTTC. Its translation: CASSFGGIYEQYF.

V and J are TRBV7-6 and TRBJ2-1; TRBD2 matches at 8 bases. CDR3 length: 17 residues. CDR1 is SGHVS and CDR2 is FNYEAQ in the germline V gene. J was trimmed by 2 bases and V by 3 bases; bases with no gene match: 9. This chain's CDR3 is CASSLWLSGGTYNEQFF. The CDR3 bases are TGTGCCAGCAGCTTGTGGTTAAGCGGGGGTACCTACAATGAGCAGTTCTTC.

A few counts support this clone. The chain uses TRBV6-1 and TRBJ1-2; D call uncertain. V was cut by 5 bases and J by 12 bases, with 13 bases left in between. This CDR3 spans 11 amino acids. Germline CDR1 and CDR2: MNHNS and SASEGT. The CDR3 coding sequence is TGTGCCAGCAGTAAGCCCCCCGTCGACACCTTC. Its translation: CASSKPPVDTF.

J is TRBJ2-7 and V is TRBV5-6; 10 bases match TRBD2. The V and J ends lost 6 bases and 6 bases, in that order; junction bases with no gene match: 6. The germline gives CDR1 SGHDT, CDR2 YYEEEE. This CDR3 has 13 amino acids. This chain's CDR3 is CASTAGGSLEQYF. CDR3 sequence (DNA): TGTGCCAGCACAGCGGGAGGGAGTCTCGAGCAGTACTTC. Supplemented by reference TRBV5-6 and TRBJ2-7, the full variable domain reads DAGVTQSPTHLIKTRGQQVTLRCSPKSGHDTVSWYQQALGQGPQFIFQYYEEEERQRGNFPDRFSGHQFPNYSSELNVNALLLGDSALYLCASTAGGSLEQYFGPGTRLTVT.

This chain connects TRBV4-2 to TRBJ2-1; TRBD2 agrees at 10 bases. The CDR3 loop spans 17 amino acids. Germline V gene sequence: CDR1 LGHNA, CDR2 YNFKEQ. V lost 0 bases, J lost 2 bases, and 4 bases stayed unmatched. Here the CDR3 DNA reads TGTGCCAGCAGCCAAGATTGGCTAGCGGGGGCCTACAATGAGCAGTTCTTC. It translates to CASSQDWLAGAYNEQFF.

CDR3 sequence: CASSLDGGRRNEQYF. CDR3 in DNA: TGTGCCAGCAGCTTAGACGGCGGGAGAAGGAACGAGCAGTACTTC. The rearrangement links TRBV7-9 to TRBJ2-7; 7 bases match TRBD2. The CDR3 length is 15 residues. From germline, CDR1 is SEHNR and CDR2 FQNEAQ (reference sequence). V lost 1 base and J lost 5; bases outside the gene matches: 8.

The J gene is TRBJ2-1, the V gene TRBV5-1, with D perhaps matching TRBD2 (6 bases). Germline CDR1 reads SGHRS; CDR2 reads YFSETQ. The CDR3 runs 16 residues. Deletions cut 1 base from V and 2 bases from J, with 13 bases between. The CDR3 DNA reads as TGCGCCAGCAGCTTGTTGGGGGGAATAGCCTACAATGAGCAGTTCTTC. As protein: CASSLLGGIAYNEQFF.

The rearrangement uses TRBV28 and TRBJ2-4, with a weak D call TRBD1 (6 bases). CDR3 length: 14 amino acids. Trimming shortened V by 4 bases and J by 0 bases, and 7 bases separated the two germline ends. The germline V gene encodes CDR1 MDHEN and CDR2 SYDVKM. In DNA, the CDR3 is TGTGCCAGCAGTTCAGGGGTAGCCAAAAACATTCAGTACTTC. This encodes CASSSGVAKNIQYF.

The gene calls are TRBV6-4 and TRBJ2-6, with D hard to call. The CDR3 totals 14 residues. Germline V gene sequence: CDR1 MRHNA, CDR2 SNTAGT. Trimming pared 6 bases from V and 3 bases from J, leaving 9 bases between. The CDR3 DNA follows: TGTGCCAGCAGCCTCACAGTTGGGGCCAACGTCCTGACTTTC. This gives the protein CASSLTVGANVLTF.

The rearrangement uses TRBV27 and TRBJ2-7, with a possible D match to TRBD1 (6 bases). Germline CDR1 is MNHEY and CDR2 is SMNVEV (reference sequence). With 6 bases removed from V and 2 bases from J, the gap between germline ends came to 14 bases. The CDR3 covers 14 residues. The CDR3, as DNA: TGTGCCAGCAGACTTACAGGGAACCCCTACGAGCAGTACTTC. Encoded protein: CASRLTGNPYEQYF.

CDR3 sequence (DNA): TGTGCCAGCAGCTTAGCAGGGGGCGGTTTCGATGAGCAGTTCTTC. Its protein product is CASSLAGGGFDEQFF. V is TRBV7-6 and J is TRBJ2-1; TRBD1 agrees at 7 bases. Germline V gene lookup returns CDR1 SGHVS and CDR2 FNYEAQ. The CDR3 runs to 15 residues. Losses at the gene ends were 0 bases for V and 8 bases for J; bases not matched to a gene: 7. The full variable domain, rest sourced from reference TRBV7-6 and TRBJ2-1, is GAGVSQSPRYKVTKRGQDVALRCDPISGHVSLYWYRQALGQGPEFLTYFNYEAQQDKSGLPNDRFSAERPEGSISTLTIQRTEQRDSAMYRCASSLAGGGFDEQFFGPGTRLTVL.

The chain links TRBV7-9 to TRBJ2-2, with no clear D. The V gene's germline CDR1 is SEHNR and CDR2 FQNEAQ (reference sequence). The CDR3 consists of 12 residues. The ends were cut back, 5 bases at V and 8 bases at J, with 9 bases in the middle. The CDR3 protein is CASSPDVGELFF. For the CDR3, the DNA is TGTGCCAGCAGCCCGGACGTAGGGGAGCTGTTTTTT. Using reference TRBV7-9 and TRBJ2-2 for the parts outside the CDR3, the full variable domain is DTGVSQNPRHKITKRGQNVTFRCDPISEHNRLYWYRQTLGQGPEFLTYFQNEAQLEKSRLLSDRFSAERPKGSFSTLEIQRTEQGDSAMYLCASSPDVGELFFGEGSRLTVL.

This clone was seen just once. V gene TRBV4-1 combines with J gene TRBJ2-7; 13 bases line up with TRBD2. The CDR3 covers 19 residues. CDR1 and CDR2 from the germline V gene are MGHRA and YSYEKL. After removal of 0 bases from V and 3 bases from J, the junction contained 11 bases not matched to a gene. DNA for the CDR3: TGCGCCAGCAGCCAAGATCGGACGGGACTAGCGGGATTAATCTACGAGCAGTACTTC. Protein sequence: CASSQDRTGLAGLIYEQYF.

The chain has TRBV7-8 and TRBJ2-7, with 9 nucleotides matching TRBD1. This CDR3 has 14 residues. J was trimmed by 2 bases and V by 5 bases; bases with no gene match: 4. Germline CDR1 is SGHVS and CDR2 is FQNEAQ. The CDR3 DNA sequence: TGTGCCAGCAGCCTCCGGGACAGGGCCTACGAGCAGTACTTC. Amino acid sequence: CASSLRDRAYEQYF.

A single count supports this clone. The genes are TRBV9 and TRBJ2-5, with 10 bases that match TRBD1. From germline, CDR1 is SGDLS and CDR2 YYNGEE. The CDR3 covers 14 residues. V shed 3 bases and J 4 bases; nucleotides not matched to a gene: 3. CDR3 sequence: CASSGGQGGETQYF. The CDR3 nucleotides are TGTGCCAGCAGCGGCGGACAGGGGGGAGAGACCCAGTACTTC.